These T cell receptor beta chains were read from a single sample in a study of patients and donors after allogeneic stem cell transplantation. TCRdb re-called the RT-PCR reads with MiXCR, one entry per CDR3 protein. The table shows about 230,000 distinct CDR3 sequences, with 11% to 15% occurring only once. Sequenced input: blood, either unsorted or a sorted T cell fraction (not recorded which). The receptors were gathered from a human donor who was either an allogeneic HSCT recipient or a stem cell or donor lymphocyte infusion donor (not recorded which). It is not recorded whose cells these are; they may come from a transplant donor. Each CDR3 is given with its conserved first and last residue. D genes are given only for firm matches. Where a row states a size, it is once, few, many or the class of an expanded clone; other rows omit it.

CASKPRGANSNQPQHF | TGTGCCAGCAAGCCTAGGGGGGCTAATAGCAATCAGCCCCAGCATTTT | TRBV6-1 | many | 16 | TRBJ1-5 | .
CASSQEPMSYEQYF | TGTGCCAGCAGCCAAGAACCGATGTCCTACGAGCAGTACTTC | TRBV3-1 | . | 14 | TRBJ2-7 | .
CASSLKTGGIDTQYF | TGTGCCAGCAGTTTAAAGACAGGGGGAATAGATACGCAGTATTTT | TRBV12-3/TRBV12-4 | . | 15 | TRBJ2-3 | TRBD1
CASSPMGPLEGETQYF | TGTGCCAGCAGCCCTATGGGACCACTTGAGGGGGAGACCCAGTACTTC | TRBV7-2 | many | 16 | TRBJ2-5 | .
CSARDLVSTDTQYF | TGCAGTGCTAGAGATCTGGTGAGCACAGATACGCAGTATTTT | TRBV20-1 | few | 14 | TRBJ2-3 | .
CASSPMEADTQYF | TGTGCCAGCAGCCCCATGGAGGCAGATACGCAGTATTTT | TRBV3-1 | few | 13 | TRBJ2-3 | .
CASSQAIAGAVETQYF | TGTGCCAGCAGCCAAGCTATAGCGGGAGCGGTGGAGACCCAGTACTTC | TRBV3-1 | . | 16 | TRBJ2-5 | TRBD2
CASSILAGGIIDTQYF | TGTGCCAGCAGCATCCTAGCGGGGGGAATAATAGATACGCAGTATTTT | TRBV11-1 | few | 16 | TRBJ2-3 | TRBD2
CASSFYRSYEQYF | TGTGCCAGCAGCTTTTATAGGTCCTACGAGCAGTACTTC | TRBV11-3 | few | 13 | TRBJ2-7 | .
CASSSPRDSGRTYEQYF | TGTGCCAGCAGTTCCCCACGTGATAGCGGCAGAACCTACGAGCAGTACTTC | TRBV6-5 | many | 17 | TRBJ2-7 | .
CASSYRGDHSAGARYEQYF | TGTGCCAGCAGTTACCGGGGAGACCATTCAGCTGGGGCCAGGTACGAGCAGTACTTC | TRBV6-5 | many | 19 | TRBJ2-7 | .
CASSQPIGGLGTNEKLFF | TGTGCCAGCAGCCAGCCAATCGGGGGGCTCGGAACTAATGAAAAACTGTTTTTT | TRBV4-2 | . | 18 | TRBJ1-4 | .
CAWSSWGSFSGANVLTF | TGTGCCTGGAGTTCTTGGGGGAGCTTCTCTGGGGCCAACGTCCTGACTTTC | TRBV30 | few | 17 | TRBJ2-6 | .
CASSLGSRVDTEAFF | TGTGCCAGCAGCTTGGGGTCAAGAGTCGACACTGAAGCTTTCTTT | TRBV5-5 | many | 15 | TRBJ1-1 | .
CTSSQPQPGQSSQETQYF | TGCACCAGCAGCCAACCGCAACCGGGACAGTCTTCCCAAGAGACCCAGTACTTC | TRBV1 | . | 18 | TRBJ2-5 | .
CASSLSLAGEYQETQYF | TGTGCCAGCAGCTTGAGTCTAGCGGGGGAGTACCAAGAGACCCAGTACTTC | TRBV5-6 | . | 17 | TRBJ2-5 | TRBD2
CASSNRQATEAFF | TGTGCCAGCAGTAACAGACAGGCCACTGAAGCTTTCTTT | TRBV6-6 | many | 13 | TRBJ1-1 | .
CASGFARPGEETQYF | TGCGCCAGCGGCTTCGCCCGGCCGGGAGAAGAGACCCAGTACTTC | TRBV5-1 | . | 15 | TRBJ2-5 | .
CASSLGSGPDTQYF | TGTGCCAGCAGCTTGGGTTCTGGTCCAGATACGCAGTATTTT | TRBV5-5 | many | 14 | TRBJ2-3 | .
CASSLTEYNEQFF | TGCGCCAGCAGTTTGACAGAATACAATGAGCAGTTCTTC | TRBV5-1 | . | 13 | TRBJ2-1 | .
CSVEEGSGGYTF | TGCAGCGTTGAAGAGGGGTCTGGTGGCTACACCTTC | TRBV29-1 | many | 12 | TRBJ1-2 | .
CASGLLAGGELFF | TGTGCTAGTGGTTTGTTGGCGGGCGGGGAGCTGTTTTTT | TRBV12-5 | . | 13 | TRBJ2-2 | .
CASSSTLTGPDTQYF | TGTGCCAGCAGCTCAACGTTAACGGGCCCAGATACGCAGTATTTT | TRBV28 | many | 15 | TRBJ2-3 | .
CASKWASTDTQCF | TGTGCCAGCAAGTGGGCTAGCACAGATACGCAGTGTTTT | TRBV19 | few | 13 | TRBJ2-3 | .
CASARRGVGEAFF | TGTGCCAGCGCACGCAGGGGAGTTGGTGAAGCTTTCTTT | TRBV5-6 | many | 13 | TRBJ1-1 | .
CASSPGRVDSPLHF | TGTGCCAGCTCACCGGGACGGGTAGATTCACCCCTCCACTTT | TRBV18 | . | 14 | TRBJ1-6 | .
CASSQSDRGPYF | TGTGCCAGCAGCCAATCCGACCGGGGGCCGTACTTC | TRBV3-1 | once | 12 | TRBJ2-4 | .
CASSEGQGFLYEQYF | TGTGCCAGCTCCGAGGGGCAGGGGTTCCTTTACGAGCAGTACTTC | TRBV2 | few | 15 | TRBJ2-7 | .
CSAPDGGQGEAFF | TGCAGTGCTCCCGACGGGGGGCAGGGGGAAGCTTTCTTT | TRBV20-1 | . | 13 | TRBJ1-1 | .
CASSQEDWESTNSYNEQFF | TGCGCCAGCAGCCAAGAAGATTGGGAGTCGACAAATTCCTACAATGAGCAGTTCTTC | TRBV4-1 | few | 19 | TRBJ2-1 | .
CASSQRQGYGYTF | TGCGCCAGCAGCCAAAGGCAGGGGTATGGCTACACCTTC | TRBV4-1 | few | 13 | TRBJ1-2 | .
CASRRRGTTGEQYF | TGTGCCAGCAGACGCAGGGGAACTACTGGCGAGCAGTACTTC | TRBV7-8 | many | 14 | TRBJ2-7 | .
CSVEGTGRADTQYF | TGCAGCGTTGAAGGTACAGGGAGGGCAGATACGCAGTATTTT | TRBV29-1 | few | 14 | TRBJ2-3 | .
CASSEAGKRYEQYF | TGTGCCAGCAGTGAAGCAGGGAAGAGGTACGAGCAGTACTTC | TRBV2 | few | 14 | TRBJ2-7 | .
CASSQDRMGVAFF | TGTGCCAGCAGCCAAGATCGGATGGGGGTCGCTTTCTTT | TRBV4-2 | many | 13 | TRBJ1-1 | .
CASSYSGIDGYTF | TGTGCCAGCAGTTACTCGGGGATTGACGGCTACACCTTC | TRBV6-2/TRBV6-3 | . | 13 | TRBJ1-2 | .
CASSLTRSGEQYF | TGTGCCAGCAGTTTGACTCGCTCAGGAGAGCAGTACTTC | TRBV2 | few | 13 | TRBJ2-7 | .
CASRPDRPDQPQHF | TGTGCCAGCAGACCAGACAGGCCCGATCAGCCCCAGCATTTT | TRBV12-3/TRBV12-4 | few | 14 | TRBJ1-5 | .
CASSRGLAALNTEAFF | TGCGCCAGCAGCCGGGGGCTTGCGGCTCTGAACACTGAAGCTTTCTTT | TRBV4-3 | many | 16 | TRBJ1-1 | .
CSASQSEQYF | TGCAGTGCTAGTCAGTCCGAGCAGTACTTC | TRBV20-1 | . | 10 | TRBJ2-7 | .
CASSFAGSTLGNQPQHF | TGTGCCAGCAGCTTTGCGGGTTCTACCCTGGGCAATCAGCCCCAGCATTTT | TRBV5-6 | few | 17 | TRBJ1-5 | .
CASSIVGLDQGNEQFF | TGTGCCAGTAGTATAGTGGGGCTAGACCAGGGCAATGAGCAGTTCTTC | TRBV19 | . | 16 | TRBJ2-1 | .
CASSQQAGLSSYNEQFF | TGTGCCAGCAGCCAACAGGCCGGTTTAAGCTCCTACAATGAGCAGTTCTTC | TRBV14 | many | 17 | TRBJ2-1 | .
CASSPLLVGGDTQYF | TGTGCCAGTAGTCCCCTTCTGGTGGGAGGAGATACGCAGTATTTT | TRBV19 | . | 15 | TRBJ2-3 | .